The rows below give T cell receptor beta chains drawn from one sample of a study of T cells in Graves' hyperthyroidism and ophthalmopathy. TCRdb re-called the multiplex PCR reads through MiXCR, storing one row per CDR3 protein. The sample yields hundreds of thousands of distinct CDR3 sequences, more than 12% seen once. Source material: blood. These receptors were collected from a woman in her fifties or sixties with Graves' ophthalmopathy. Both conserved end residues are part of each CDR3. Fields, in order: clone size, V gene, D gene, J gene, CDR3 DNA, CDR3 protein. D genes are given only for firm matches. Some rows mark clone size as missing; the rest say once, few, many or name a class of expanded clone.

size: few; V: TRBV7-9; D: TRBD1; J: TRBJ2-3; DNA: TGTGCCAGCAGGAAGGGGACAGGGGAGACAGATACGCAGTATTTT; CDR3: CASRKGTGETDTQYF
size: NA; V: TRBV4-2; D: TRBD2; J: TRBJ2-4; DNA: TGTGCCAGCAGCCAGGCTCTGGGGAGCGGGAGACCCCACATTCAGTACTTC; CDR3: CASSQALGSGRPHIQYF
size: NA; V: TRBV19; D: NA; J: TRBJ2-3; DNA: TGTGCCAGTAGTATCGCGGGCCGCACAGATACGCAGTATTTT; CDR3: CASSIAGRTDTQYF
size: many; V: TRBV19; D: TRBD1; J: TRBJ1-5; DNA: TGTGCCAGTAGATACCGGGACAGCGATAGTCAGCCCCAGCATTTT; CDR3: CASRYRDSDSQPQHF
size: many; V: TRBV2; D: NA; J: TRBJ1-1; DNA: TGTGCCAGCCTCGGACAGCCTAACACTGAAGCTTTCTTT; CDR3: CASLGQPNTEAFF
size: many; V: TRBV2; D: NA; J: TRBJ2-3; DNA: TGTGCCAGCAGTCCAAACGAAGGAGATACGCAGTATTTT; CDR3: CASSPNEGDTQYF
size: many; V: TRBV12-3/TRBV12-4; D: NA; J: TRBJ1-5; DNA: TGTGCCAGCAGTCCGTGGACGGGCGGCTATAGCAATCAGCCCCAGCATTTT; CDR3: CASSPWTGGYSNQPQHF
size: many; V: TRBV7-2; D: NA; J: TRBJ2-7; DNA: TGTGCCAGCAGCTTAGTTGTTAGACGCGAGCAGTACTTC; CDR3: CASSLVVRREQYF
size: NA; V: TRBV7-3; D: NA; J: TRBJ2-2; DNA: TGTGCCAGCAGCTTTGGTAGTTGGGAGACCGGGGAGCTGTTTTTT; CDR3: CASSFGSWETGELFF
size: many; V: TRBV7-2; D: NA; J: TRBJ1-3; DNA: TGTGCCAGCAGCACTCGTAAAACCTCTGGAAACACCATATATTTT; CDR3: CASSTRKTSGNTIYF
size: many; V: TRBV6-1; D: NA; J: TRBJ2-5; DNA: TGTGCCAGCAGTGCTCAGACCCAGTACTTC; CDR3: CASSAQTQYF
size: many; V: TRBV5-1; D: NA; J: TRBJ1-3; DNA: TGCGCCAGCAGCTTGGGGCTCTCTGGAAACACCATATATTTT; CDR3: CASSLGLSGNTIYF
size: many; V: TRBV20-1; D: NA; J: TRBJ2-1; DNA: TGCAGTGCTAGGGGTAGGCACTCCTACAATGAGCAGTTCTTC; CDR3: CSARGRHSYNEQFF
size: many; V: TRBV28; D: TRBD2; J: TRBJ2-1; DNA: TGTGCCAGCAGTTTAACTAGCGGAAGAAGGGTTGAGCAGTTCTTC; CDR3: CASSLTSGRRVEQFF
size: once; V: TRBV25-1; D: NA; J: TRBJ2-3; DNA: TGTGCCAGCAGTGAATTAGCTTCAGATACGCAGTATTTT; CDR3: CASSELASDTQYF
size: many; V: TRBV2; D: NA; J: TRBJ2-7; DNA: TGTGCCAGCAAAACAAAAAGGGGGGGCGATAACTACGAGCAGTACTTC; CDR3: CASKTKRGGDNYEQYF
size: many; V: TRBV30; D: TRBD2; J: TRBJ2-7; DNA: TGTGCCTGGAGTGCCACACTAGCGGTCTACGAGCAGTACTTC; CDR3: CAWSATLAVYEQYF
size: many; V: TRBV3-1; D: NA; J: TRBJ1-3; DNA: TGTGCCAGCAGCCAAGATATGGGTGCTGGAAACACCATATATTTT; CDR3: CASSQDMGAGNTIYF
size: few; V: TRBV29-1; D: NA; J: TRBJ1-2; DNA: TGCAGCGTTGAGAAGGACGGACAGCTAGACTATGGCTACACCTTC; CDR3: CSVEKDGQLDYGYTF
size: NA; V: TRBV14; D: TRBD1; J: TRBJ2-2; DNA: TGTGCCAGCAGCCATAGGGACAGAGGGTACACCGGGGAGCTGTTTTTT; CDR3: CASSHRDRGYTGELFF
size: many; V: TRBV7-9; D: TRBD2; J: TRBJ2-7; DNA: TGTGCCAGCAGCCGCGGACTAGCGGATACCTACGAGCAGTACTTC; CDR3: CASSRGLADTYEQYF
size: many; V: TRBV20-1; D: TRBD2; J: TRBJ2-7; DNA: TGCAGTGCGGAGACTAGCGGTGCCTCCTACGAGCAGTACTTC; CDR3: CSAETSGASYEQYF
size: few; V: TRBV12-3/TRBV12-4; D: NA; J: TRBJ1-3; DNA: TGTGCCAGCATCGCCCTACAGCATTCTGGAAACACCATATATTTT; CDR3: CASIALQHSGNTIYF
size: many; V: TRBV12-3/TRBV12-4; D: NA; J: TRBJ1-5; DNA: TGTGCCAGCAGTTTCGGGCTAGAGAGGCCCCAGCATTTT; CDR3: CASSFGLERPQHF
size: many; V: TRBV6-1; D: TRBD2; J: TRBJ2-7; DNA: TGTGCCAGCAGCCGGCTAGCGGGAGGGCCGGACGAGCAGTACTTC; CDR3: CASSRLAGGPDEQYF
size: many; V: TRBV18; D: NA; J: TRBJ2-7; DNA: TGTGCCAGCTCACCATTGCCGGGAGACAATAACTACGAGCAGTACTTC; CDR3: CASSPLPGDNNYEQYF
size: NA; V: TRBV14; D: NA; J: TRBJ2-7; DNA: TGTGCCAGCAGCCAAGAGGGTATGGAGGGACAGCACTACGAGCAGTACTTC; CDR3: CASSQEGMEGQHYEQYF
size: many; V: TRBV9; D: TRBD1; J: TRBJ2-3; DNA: TGTGCCAGCAGCGTAGCTTTAAACAGGGGCCTCACAGATACGCAGTATTTT; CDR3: CASSVALNRGLTDTQYF
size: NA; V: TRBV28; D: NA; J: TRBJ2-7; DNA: TGTGCCAGCAGCTTGCGACAGTTGGGCGGGTTTTACGAGCAGTACTTC; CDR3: CASSLRQLGGFYEQYF
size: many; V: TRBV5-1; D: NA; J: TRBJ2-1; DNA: TGCGCCAGCAGCTTAGGGTTGAATGAGCAGTTCTTC; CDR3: CASSLGLNEQFF
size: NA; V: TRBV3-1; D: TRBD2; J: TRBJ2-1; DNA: TGTGCCAGCAGTCCCAGGACTAGCGGGGATTACAATGAGCAGTTCTTC; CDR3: CASSPRTSGDYNEQFF
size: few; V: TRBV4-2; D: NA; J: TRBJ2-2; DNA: TGTGCCAGCAGCCAAGTCTTACAGGAACTTCGGAACACCGGGGAGCTGTTTTTT; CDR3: CASSQVLQELRNTGELFF
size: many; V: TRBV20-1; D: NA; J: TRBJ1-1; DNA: TGCAGTGCTAGTCACATCCAGAACACTGAAGCTTTCTTT; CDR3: CSASHIQNTEAFF
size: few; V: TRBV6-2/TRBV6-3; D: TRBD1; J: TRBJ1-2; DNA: TGTGCCAGCAGTACTTCCGGGACAGGCTATGGCTACACCTTC; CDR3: CASSTSGTGYGYTF
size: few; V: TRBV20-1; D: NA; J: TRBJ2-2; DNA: TGCAGCGCTCCTCGACCGGGGAACACCGGGGAGCTGTTTTTT; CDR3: CSAPRPGNTGELFF
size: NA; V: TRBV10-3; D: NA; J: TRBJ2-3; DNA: TGTGCCATCAGTGACGGAGCGCGATCAGATACGCAGTATTTT; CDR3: CAISDGARSDTQYF
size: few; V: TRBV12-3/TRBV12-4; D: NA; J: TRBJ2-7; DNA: TGTGCCAGCAGTCCCCGGGGGCAGGGGTCGTGGGAGCAGTACTTC; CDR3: CASSPRGQGSWEQYF
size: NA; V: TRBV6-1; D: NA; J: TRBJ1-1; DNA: TGTGCCAACAGTCAGGGACGGTTGAACACTGAAGCTTTCTTT; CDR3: CANSQGRLNTEAFF
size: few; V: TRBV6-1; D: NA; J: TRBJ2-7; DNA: TGTGCCAGCAGCCGTGGGGCCGTAAGTGAGCAGTACTTC; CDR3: CASSRGAVSEQYF
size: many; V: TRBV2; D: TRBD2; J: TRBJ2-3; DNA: TGTGCCAGCAGTGAATTAGGGACTAGCGGAACTACAGATACGCAGTATTTT; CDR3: CASSELGTSGTTDTQYF
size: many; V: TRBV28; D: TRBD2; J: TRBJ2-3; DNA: TGTGCCAGCAGTTTACCGGGACTAAATACGCAGTATTTT; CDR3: CASSLPGLNTQYF
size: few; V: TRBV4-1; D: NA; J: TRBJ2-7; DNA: TGCGCCAGCAGCCTCACAGGGAACCTGTACGAGCAGTACTTC; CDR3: CASSLTGNLYEQYF
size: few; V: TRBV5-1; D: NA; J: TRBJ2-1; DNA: TGCGCCAGCAGCTTACCACCTAGCGTTGGGCAGTTCTTC; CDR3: CASSLPPSVGQFF
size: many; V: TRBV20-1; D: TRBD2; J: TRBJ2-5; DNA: TGCAGTGCTAGAGAAGGAGTAGCGGGGACCGGGGAGACCCAGTACTTC; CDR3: CSAREGVAGTGETQYF
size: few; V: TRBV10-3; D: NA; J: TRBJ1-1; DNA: TGTGCCATCAGTGACAGCCGAGGTTCTTTCTTT; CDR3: CAISDSRGSFF
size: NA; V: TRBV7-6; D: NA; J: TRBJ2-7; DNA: TGTGCCAGCAGCTTAGCGGGAGGAGGGAGCTCCTACGAGCAGTACTTC; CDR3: CASSLAGGGSSYEQYF
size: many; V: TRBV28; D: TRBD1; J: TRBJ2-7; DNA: TGTGCCAGCAAAATGGGACAGGGAGGTCCCTACGAGCAGTACTTC; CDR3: CASKMGQGGPYEQYF
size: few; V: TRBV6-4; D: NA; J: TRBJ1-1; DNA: TGTGCCAGCAGCCGATACGGGCCGGCGAACACTGAAGCTTTCTTT; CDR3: CASSRYGPANTEAFF
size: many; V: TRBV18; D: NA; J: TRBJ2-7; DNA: TGTGCCAGCTCACCAATCCCGCAGGGGCCTATGTACGAGCAGTACTTC; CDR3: CASSPIPQGPMYEQYF
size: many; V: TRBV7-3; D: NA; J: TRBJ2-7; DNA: TGTGCCAGCAGCTTAGAGCAGGGTAACGAGCAGTACTTC; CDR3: CASSLEQGNEQYF
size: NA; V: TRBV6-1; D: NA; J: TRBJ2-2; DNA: TGTGCCAGCAGTGGACCAAAACTTCGGGCGAACACCGGGGAGCTGTTTTTT; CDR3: CASSGPKLRANTGELFF
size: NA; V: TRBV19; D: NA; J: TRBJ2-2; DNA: TGTGCCAGTAGTATCCATGTCCCATCCGGGGAGCTGTTTTTT; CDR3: CASSIHVPSGELFF
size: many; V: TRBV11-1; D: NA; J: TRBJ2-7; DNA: TGTGCCAGCAGCTTAGAAAACGAGCAGTACTTC; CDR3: CASSLENEQYF
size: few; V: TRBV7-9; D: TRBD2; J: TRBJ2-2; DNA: TGTGCCAGCAGCTATGGACTAGCGGGAGGTATCGGGGAGCTGTTTTTT; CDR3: CASSYGLAGGIGELFF
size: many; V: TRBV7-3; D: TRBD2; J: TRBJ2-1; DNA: TGTGCCAGTAACGAAGGGCAACTAGCGGGAGTCAATGAGCAGTTCTTC; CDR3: CASNEGQLAGVNEQFF
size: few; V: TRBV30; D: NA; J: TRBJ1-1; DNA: TGTGCCTGGATCTCGGTGAACACTGAAGCTTTCTTT; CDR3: CAWISVNTEAFF
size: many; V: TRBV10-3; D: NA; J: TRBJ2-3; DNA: TGTGCCATCAGTGAGTCACAAGATACGCAGTATTTT; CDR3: CAISESQDTQYF